The T cell receptor beta chain under discussion was sequenced for a study of blood T cell repertoires in COVID-19 (TCRdb year 2020). Turning to the overall study: Collaborator samples came from the United States, Italy and Spain and covered acute and convalescent phases of COVID-19. The material from the prospective study consisted of cDNA or gDNA derived from T cells, B-cell-depleted T cells, or PBMCs. Subjects who had been exposed to COVID-19, were actively infected with it, or had recovered from it provided the deeply sampled blood TCRbeta repertoires that made up the dataset. A freely available public database, intended as a resource for researchers studying the immune response to SARS-CoV-2, is where the repertoires were released. Samples came from the ongoing ImmuneRACE study (first 160 participants) plus 1,254 subjects from 6 global collaborators. Sample metadata almost always included a de-identified subject ID, COVID-19 status, age in years and sex. Where HLA class I and class II types were available, the types were taken from metadata supplied by the sample provider, not from assay-based typing. Here is what the overall study found, with its caveats: The amount of clinical and demographic metadata varied by source and participant and was provided uncurated.

Collaborating institutions collected whole blood in K2EDTA tubes following their own protocols. For TCRbeta analysis, collaborators shipped samples in one of three forms: frozen whole blood, isolated PBMCs, or DNA extracted from either of those sample types. Details on this clone: The target of this receptor is not known. No qualities accompany the bases; no much larger clone lies one base away.

TCRbeta CDR3 regions were amplified from genomic DNA using the immunoSEQ Assay, a bias-controlled multiplex PCR. The study's processing was this. Nucleated cell counts per sample were estimated from amplification of reference gene primers within the assay. Sequence reads were collapsed and filtered to measure the absolute abundance of every unique TCRbeta CDR3 rearrangement. Productive Simpson clonality was computed per sample as the square root of Simpson's diversity index over productive rearrangements. In its TCRdb copy, this immuneACCESS table keeps in-frame sequences only and misses some clones. Where compared with another copy, unresolved V genes explain less than half of these, and the others have no known cause. The V and J calls and clone size were taken over from that table, and D and trimming were inferred from the DNA. Within this sample are 70,000 or so clones, with approximately 90% of them counted one time only. The biggest ten clones account for about 1.4% of the sample.

The CDR3 holds 13 amino acids from the cysteine to the phenylalanine. Only CDR3 DNA remains: 39 bases, in frame from the first base. Via the germline V gene (reference sequence), CDR1 is MNHEY and CDR2 SMNVEV. The V and J ends are trimmed by 3 bases and 5 bases, leaving 9 bases between them. This TCR derives from a human donor in a cohort sampled during active COVID-19. Recombination connected TRBV27 to TRBJ2-3, with no confident D gene call. Sequencing input: peripheral blood. CDR3 reads: CASSFSGEDTQYF. The nucleotides read TGTGCCAGCAGTTTTTCCGGAGAAGATACGCAGTATTTT.